This T cell receptor (beta chain) was obtained from a study of CD8+CD57+ T cells in acquired aplastic anemia. Overall study context: The DNA of sorted CD4+ and CD8+ cells averaged approximately 3.3 ug. Where healthy donors were concerned, CD4+ cells averaged approximately 10 million reads. Whole-study findings and limits: Comparison of patients with controls identified twenty-nine shared CD8+ CDR3 sequences. Patients were compared with controls for CD8+ Simpson's diversity, and no significant difference emerged.

CDR3 and TCR beta VDJ profiling relied on genomic DNA as the template. TCRdb fed the reads into MiXCR, producing one record per CDR3 protein. The top ten hold 30% to 40% of the sample, which has approximately 45,000 distinct CDR3 sequences, 70% to 80% seen once. This clonotype came up once. Its antigen remains unknown. The source of this sequence is a human donor in good health, serving as a control. What was sequenced was sorted CD4+, CD8+, or CD8+CD57+ T cells (not recorded which) from PBMCs.

In DNA form, the CDR3 reads TGTGCCAGCAGGAAGACTAGCGTGTCCTACAATGAGCAGTTCTTC. It is translated as CASRKTSVSYNEQFF. The rearrangement joins TRBV19 to TRBJ2-1; 8 bases are shared with TRBD2. The CDR3 spans 15 residues. The trim removed 9 bases at V and 1 base at J, leaving 8 bases unmatched. Per the germline V gene, CDR1 is LNHDA and CDR2 is SQIVND (reference sequence).